This TCR beta chain was identified in a study of blood T cell repertoires in COVID-19. Overall study context: Both acute and convalescent COVID-19 samples were obtained from the United States, Italy and Spain. PBMCs, B-cell-depleted T cells, or T cells provided the cDNA or gDNA that made up the material.

Original handling: Cell counts per sample came from amplifying reference gene primers. TCRdb keeps only in-frame clones here, not all; method: immunoSEQ multiplex PCR. Clonal size and the V and J genes are those of that table, whereas D and trimming came from the DNA. The sample includes some 89,000 clones, around 85% of them seen just once. Sequencing used peripheral blood. This sequence was found in a man in his 60s with acute or convalescent COVID-19.

The CDR3: CASSLGTSEGETQYF. CDR3 sequence (DNA): TGTGCCAGCAGCTTAGGTACTAGCGAGGGGGAGACCCAGTACTTC. The chain couples TRBV11-1 to TRBJ2-5; 7 nucleotides match TRBD2. Germline V lookup: CDR1 SGHAT, CDR2 FQDESV (reference sequence). The ends lost 1 base at V and 5 bases at J; junction bases unmatched: 7. The CDR3 consists of 15 residues.